This T cell receptor (beta chain) stems from a study of blood T cell repertoires in COVID-19. About the research overall: Samples representing acute and convalescent COVID-19 were sourced from the United States, Italy and Spain. Sources were T cells, B-cell-depleted T cells, or PBMCs; the material itself was cDNA or gDNA.

The CDR3 has 14 amino acids. The germline V gene has CDR1 MNHEY and CDR2 SMNVEV (reference sequence). V was pared by 4 bases and J by 3 bases, with 12 bases between. Authors' processing steps: Estimation of nucleated cell counts was performed using reference gene primer amplification. Repertoires were generated with immunoSEQ multiplex PCR, while TCRdb's copy carries only in-frame clones and drops some. V and J calls and clone size are those listed in that table; D and trimming were worked out from the DNA. The data hold more than 85,000 clones, with approximately 87% observed a single time. The sequenced sample consisted of peripheral blood. The chain links TRBV27 to TRBJ1-1; weak D call: TRBD1 (6 bases). The sequence was obtained from a woman aged 50 to 60 with acute or convalescent COVID-19. The CDR3 DNA is TGTGCCAGCAGTTCTAGGGGGGGGTACACTGAAGCTTTCTTT. Translated: CASSSRGGYTEAFF.